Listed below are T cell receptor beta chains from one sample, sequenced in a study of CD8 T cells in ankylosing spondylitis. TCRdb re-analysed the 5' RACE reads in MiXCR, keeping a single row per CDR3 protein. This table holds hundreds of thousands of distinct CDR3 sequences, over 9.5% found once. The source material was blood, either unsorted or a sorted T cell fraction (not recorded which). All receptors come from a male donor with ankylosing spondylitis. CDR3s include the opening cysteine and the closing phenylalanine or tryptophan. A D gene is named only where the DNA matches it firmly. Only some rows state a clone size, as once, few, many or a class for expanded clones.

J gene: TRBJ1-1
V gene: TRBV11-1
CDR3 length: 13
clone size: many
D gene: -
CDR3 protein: CASSPPTGTEAFF
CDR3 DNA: TGTGCCAGCAGTCCACCTACGGGGACTGAAGCTTTCTTT

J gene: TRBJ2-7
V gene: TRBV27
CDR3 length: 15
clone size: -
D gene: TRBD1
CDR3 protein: CASSLWTGYTYEQYF
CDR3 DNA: TGTGCCAGCAGTTTATGGACAGGGTATACCTACGAGCAGTACTTC

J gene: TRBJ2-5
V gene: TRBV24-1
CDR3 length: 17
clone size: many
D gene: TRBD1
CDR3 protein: CATSDFRQGNVQETQYF
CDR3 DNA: TGTGCCACCAGTGATTTCCGACAGGGGAATGTTCAAGAGACCCAGTACTTC

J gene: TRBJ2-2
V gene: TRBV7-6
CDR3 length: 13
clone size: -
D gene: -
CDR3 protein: CASSLKETGELFF
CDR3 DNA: TGTGCCAGCAGCTTAAAGGAAACCGGGGAGCTGTTTTTT

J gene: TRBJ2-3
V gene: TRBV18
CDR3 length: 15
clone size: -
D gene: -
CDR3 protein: CASSRQGGFTDTQYF
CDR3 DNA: TGTGCCAGCTCACGACAGGGAGGCTTCACAGATACGCAGTATTTT

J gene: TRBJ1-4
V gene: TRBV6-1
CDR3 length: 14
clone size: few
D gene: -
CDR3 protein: CASSPSVSNEKLFF
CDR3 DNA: TGTGCCAGCAGCCCCAGTGTGTCTAATGAAAAACTGTTTTTT

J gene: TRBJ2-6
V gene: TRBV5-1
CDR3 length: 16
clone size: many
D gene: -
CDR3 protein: CASSLAPQGPTTVLTF
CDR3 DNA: TGCGCCAGCAGCTTGGCACCGCAGGGCCCCACTACCGTCCTGACTTTC

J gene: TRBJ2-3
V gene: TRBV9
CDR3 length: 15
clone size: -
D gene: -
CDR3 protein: CASSVGSGEADTQYF
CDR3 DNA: TGTGCCAGCAGCGTAGGGTCCGGGGAGGCAGATACGCAGTATTTT

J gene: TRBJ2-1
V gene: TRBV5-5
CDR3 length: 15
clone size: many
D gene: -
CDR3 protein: CASSLSRGDVHEQFF
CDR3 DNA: TGTGCCAGCAGCTTAAGTAGGGGGGACGTCCATGAGCAGTTCTTC

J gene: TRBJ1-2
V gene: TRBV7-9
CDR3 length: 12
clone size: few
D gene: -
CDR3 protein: CASSDGGFGYTF
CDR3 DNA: TGTGCCAGCAGCGATGGGGGTTTCGGCTACACCTTC

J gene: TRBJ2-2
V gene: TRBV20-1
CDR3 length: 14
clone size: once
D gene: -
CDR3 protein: CSAPQGANTGELFF
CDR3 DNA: TGCAGTGCCCCCCAAGGAGCGAACACCGGGGAGCTGTTTTTT

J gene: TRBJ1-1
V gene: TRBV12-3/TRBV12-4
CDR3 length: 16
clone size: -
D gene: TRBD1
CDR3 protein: CASSPGQGVGLAEAFF
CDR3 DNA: TGTGCCAGCAGTCCTGGACAGGGGGTGGGACTAGCTGAAGCTTTCTTT

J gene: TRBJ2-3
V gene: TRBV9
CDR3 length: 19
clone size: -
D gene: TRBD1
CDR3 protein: CASSPGQGVAGTATDTQYF
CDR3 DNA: TGTGCCAGCAGCCCCGGACAGGGGGTCGCGGGAACCGCCACAGATACGCAGTATTTT

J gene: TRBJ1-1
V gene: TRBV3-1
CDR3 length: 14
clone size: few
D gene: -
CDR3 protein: CASSQAGLDTEAFF
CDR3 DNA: TGTGCCAGCAGCCAAGCAGGGCTTGACACTGAAGCTTTCTTT

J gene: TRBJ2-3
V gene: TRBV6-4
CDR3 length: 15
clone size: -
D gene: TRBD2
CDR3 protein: CASSPQRGLTDTQYF
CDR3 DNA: TGTGCCAGCAGCCCTCAGCGGGGTCTCACAGATACGCAGTATTTT

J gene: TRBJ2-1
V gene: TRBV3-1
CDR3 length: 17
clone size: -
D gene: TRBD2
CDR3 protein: CASSQGTSGIPVDEQFF
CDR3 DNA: TGTGCCAGCAGCCAGGGGACTAGCGGGATTCCGGTCGATGAGCAGTTCTTC

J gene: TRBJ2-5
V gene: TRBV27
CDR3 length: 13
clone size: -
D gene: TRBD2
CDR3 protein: CATRLAGQETQYF
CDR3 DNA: TGTGCCACCCGACTAGCGGGACAAGAGACCCAGTACTTC

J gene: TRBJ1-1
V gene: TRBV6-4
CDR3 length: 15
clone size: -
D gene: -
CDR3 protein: CASSVEGVQSTEAFF
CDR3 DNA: TGTGCCAGCAGTGTGGAAGGGGTACAAAGCACTGAAGCTTTCTTT

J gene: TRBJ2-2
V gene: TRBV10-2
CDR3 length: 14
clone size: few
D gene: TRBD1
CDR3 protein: CASRGQRGAGELFF
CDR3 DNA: TGCGCCAGCAGGGGACAGAGAGGCGCCGGGGAGCTGTTTTTT

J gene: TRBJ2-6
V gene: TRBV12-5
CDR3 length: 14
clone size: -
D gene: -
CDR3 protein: CASGLDAGANVLTF
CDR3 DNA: TGTGCTAGTGGTTTAGACGCTGGGGCCAACGTCCTGACTTTC

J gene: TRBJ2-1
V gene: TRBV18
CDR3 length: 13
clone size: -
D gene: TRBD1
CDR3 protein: CASSRDSHNEQFF
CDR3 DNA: TGTGCCAGCTCACGGGACAGCCACAATGAGCAGTTCTTC

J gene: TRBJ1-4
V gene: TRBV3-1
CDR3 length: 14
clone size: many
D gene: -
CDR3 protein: CASSYRATNEKLFF
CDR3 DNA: TGTGCCAGCAGCTACCGAGCAACTAATGAAAAACTGTTTTTT

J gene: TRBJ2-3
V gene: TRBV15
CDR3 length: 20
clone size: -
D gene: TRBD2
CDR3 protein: CATSRDRQLREDPPTDTQYF
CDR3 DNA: TGTGCCACCAGCAGAGATCGTCAATTGCGGGAGGACCCCCCCACAGATACGCAGTATTTT

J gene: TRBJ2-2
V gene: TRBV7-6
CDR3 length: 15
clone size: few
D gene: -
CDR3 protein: CASSLGPSRTGELFF
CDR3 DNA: TGTGCCAGCAGCTTGGGACCGTCGAGGACCGGGGAGCTGTTTTTT

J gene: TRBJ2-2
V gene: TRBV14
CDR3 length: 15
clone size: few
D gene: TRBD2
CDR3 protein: CASSQSGSTTGELFF
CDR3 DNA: TGTGCCAGCAGCCAAAGCGGGAGTACTACCGGGGAGCTGTTTTTT

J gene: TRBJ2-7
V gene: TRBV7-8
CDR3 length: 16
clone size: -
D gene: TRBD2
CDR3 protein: CASSLVWREGGHEQYF
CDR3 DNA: TGTGCCAGCAGCTTAGTATGGCGGGAGGGCGGCCACGAGCAGTACTTC

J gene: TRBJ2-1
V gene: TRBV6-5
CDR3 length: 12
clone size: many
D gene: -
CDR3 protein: CASSSCSAEQFF
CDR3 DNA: TGTGCCAGCAGTTCTTGTAGCGCCGAGCAGTTCTTC

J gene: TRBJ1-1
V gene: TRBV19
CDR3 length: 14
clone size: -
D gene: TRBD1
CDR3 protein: CASRSTGVLTEAFF
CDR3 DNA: TGTGCCAGTAGATCCACAGGGGTGCTCACAGAAGCTTTCTTT

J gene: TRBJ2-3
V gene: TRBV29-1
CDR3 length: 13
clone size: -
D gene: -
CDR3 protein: CSVDGRDTDTQYF
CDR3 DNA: TGCAGCGTTGACGGGCGGGACACAGATACGCAGTATTTT